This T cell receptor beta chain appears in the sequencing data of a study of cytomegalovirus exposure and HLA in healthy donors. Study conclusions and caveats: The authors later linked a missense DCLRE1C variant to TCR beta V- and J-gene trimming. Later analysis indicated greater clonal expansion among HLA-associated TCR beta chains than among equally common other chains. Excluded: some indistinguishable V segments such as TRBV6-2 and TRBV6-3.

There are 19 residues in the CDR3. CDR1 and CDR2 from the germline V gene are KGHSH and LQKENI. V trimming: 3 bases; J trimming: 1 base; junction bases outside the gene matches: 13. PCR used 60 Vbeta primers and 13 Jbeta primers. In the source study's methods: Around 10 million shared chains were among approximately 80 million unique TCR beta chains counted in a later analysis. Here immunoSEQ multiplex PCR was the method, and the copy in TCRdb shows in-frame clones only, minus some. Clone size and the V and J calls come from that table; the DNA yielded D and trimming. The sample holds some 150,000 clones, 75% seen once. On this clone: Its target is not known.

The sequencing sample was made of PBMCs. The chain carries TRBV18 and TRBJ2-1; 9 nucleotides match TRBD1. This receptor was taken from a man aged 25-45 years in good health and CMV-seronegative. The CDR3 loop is CASSPRQGGFLRSYNEQFF. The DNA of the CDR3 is TGTGCCAGCTCACCCAGACAGGGGGGTTTTCTGAGGTCCTACAATGAGCAGTTCTTC.